The 27 T cell receptor beta chains below were found in one sample sequenced in a study of cytomegalovirus exposure and HLA in healthy donors. This PCR relied on a set of 60 Vbeta primers and 13 Jbeta primers. The method was immunoSEQ multiplex PCR; TCRdb's version includes in-frame clones alone and lacks a portion of them. Its table records 35,000 to 50,000 clones. The material sequenced was PBMCs. The source is a woman in her 30s in good health and CMV-seropositive.

The chain has TRBV13 and TRBJ1-2; D is perhaps TRBD1 (5 bases). This CDR3 spans 14 amino acids. The V gene's germline CDR1 is PRHDT and CDR2 FYEKMQ (reference sequence). V gave up 5 bases and J gave up 7 bases, with 17 bases separating them. The CDR3 DNA reads as TGTGCCAGCAGCAGGGCAGGGTTTTTAGGTGGCTACACCTTC. Amino acid sequence: CASSRAGFLGGYTF.

The chain uses TRBV6-5 and TRBJ1-1, with TRBD1 as a possible D gene (6 bases). Germline V CDR1 and CDR2: MNHEY, SVGAGI. The CDR3 extends over 13 amino acids. V lost 5 bases and J 7 bases, leaving 14 bases between the germline ends. The CDR3 here is CASSTGGLSEAFF. CDR3 coding DNA: TGTGCCAGCAGTACGGGGGGCCTGAGTGAAGCTTTCTTT.

About this clone itself: This specimen includes other DNA sequences encoding the same CDR3. The J gene is TRBJ1-1, the V gene TRBV7-9; perhaps TRBD1 as D (6 bases). The V gene's germline CDR1 is SEHNR and CDR2 FQNEAQ (reference sequence). CDR3 length equals 18 residues. The CDR3 here is CASSPNGRRGAAPPEAFF. CDR3 bases: TGTGCTTCCAGCCCAAACGGCAGACGGGGGGCCGCCCCCCCTGAAGCTTTCTTT. Combining the CDR3 with reference TRBV7-9 and TRBJ1-1 gives the whole variable domain DTGVSQNPRHKITKRGQNVTFRCDPISEHNRLYWYRQTLGQGPEFLTYFQNEAQLEKSRLLSDRFSAERPKGSFSTLEIQRTEQGDSAMYLCASSPNGRRGAAPPEAFFGQGTRLTVV.

The chain carries TRBV29-1 and TRBJ1-2, with 7 bases identical to TRBD1. Germline assignment: CDR1 SQVTM and CDR2 ANQGSEA. The CDR3 is made up of 14 amino acids. V was clipped by 4 bases and J by 6 bases; unmatched bases: 11. Written as DNA, the CDR3 is TGCAGCGTTGTACGGCAGGGGGAAGTCGATGGCTACACCTTC. Translated, it gives CSVVRQGEVDGYTF.

The chain recombines TRBV11-3 with TRBJ1-6, with D possibly matching TRBD1 (5 bases). This CDR3 spans 15 amino acids. CDR1 is SGHNT, CDR2 YENEEA, per germline. V lost 4 bases and J lost 7, with 14 bases in between. CDR3 sequence reads: CASSYRQSTNSPLHF. In nucleotides, the CDR3 is TGTGCCAGCAGCTACCGACAGTCTACGAATTCACCCCTCCACTTT. Using reference TRBV11-3 and TRBJ1-6 for the parts outside the CDR3, the full variable domain is EAGVVQSPRYKIIEKKQPVAFWCNPISGHNTLYWYLQNLGQGPELLIRYENEEAVDDSQLPKDRFSAERLKGVDSTLKIQPAELGDSAVYLCASSYRQSTNSPLHFGNGTRLTVT.

The chain uses TRBV11-2 and TRBJ2-3; TRBD2 aligns across 9 bases. The ends lost 2 bases at V and 5 bases at J; junction bases unmatched: 11. This CDR3 contains 17 residues. The V gene's germline CDR1 is SGHAT and CDR2 FQNNGV. The DNA for the CDR3 is TGTGCCAGCAGCTTACAACGGGGCGGGGGGGCCTTAGATACGCAGTATTTT. Its protein product is CASSLQRGGGALDTQYF.

This chain joins TRBV7-8 and TRBJ1-1, with 7 bases identical to TRBD1. Germline loops: CDR1 SGHVS, CDR2 FQNEAQ. J lost 5 bases, V lost 4 bases, and 19 bases had no gene match. The CDR3 has 18 amino acids. The CDR3 reads CASSSPTGTVSWWTEAFF. CDR3 nucleotides: TGTGCCAGCAGCTCCCCAACCGGGACAGTCAGCTGGTGGACTGAAGCTTTCTTT.

This sequence joins TRBV6-6 and TRBJ1-2, with D unresolved. Between the trimmed V and J ends, which lost 2 bases and 6 bases, there was a span of 13 bases. There are 14 residues in the CDR3. Germline loops: CDR1 MNHNY, CDR2 SVGAGI (reference sequence). CDR3 bases: TGTGCCAGCAGTTACGAAGCAACCGCGGATGGCTACACCTTC. It encodes CASSYEATADGYTF.

This sequence joins TRBV4-2 and TRBJ2-3, with 9 bases fitting TRBD2. Trimming removed 1 base from V and 7 bases from J; junction bases left unmatched: 15. This CDR3 comprises 18 residues. CDR1 LGHNA and CDR2 YNFKEQ come from the germline V gene. CDR3 DNA sequence: TGTGCCAGCAGCCAAGTGCAAGAGGGGGGGACTAGCCTCTATACGCAGTATTTT. As protein: CASSQVQEGGTSLYTQYF.

The rearrangement links TRBV28 to TRBJ1-5, with no clear D. V lost 4 bases to trimming and J lost 2 bases, with 18 bases between them. The length of the CDR3 is 17 residues. The germline gives CDR1 MDHEN, CDR2 SYDVKM. CDR3 protein: CASSSNRRVVGNQPQHF. CDR3 DNA: TGTGCCAGCAGTTCCAATCGGAGGGTGGTAGGCAATCAGCCCCAGCATTTT.

The chain employs TRBV28 and TRBJ2-6; D uncertain. The CDR3 runs 14 residues. With 6 bases removed from V and 3 bases from J, the gap between germline ends came to 9 bases. The germline V gene encodes CDR1 MDHEN and CDR2 SYDVKM. The chain's CDR3 is CASRPRSGANVLTF. In DNA form, the CDR3 reads TGTGCCAGCAGACCGAGAAGTGGGGCCAACGTCCTGACTTTC.

This sequence joins TRBV5-1 and TRBJ2-1; D is perhaps TRBD1 (5 bases). The CDR3 sequence is 16 residues long. V shed 0 bases and J shed 0 bases, with 10 bases lying between them. CDR1 SGHRS and CDR2 YFSETQ come from the germline V gene. The CDR3 sequence is CASSLGGSGSYNEQFF. In DNA, the CDR3 is TGCGCCAGCAGCTTGGGGGGCTCAGGCTCCTACAATGAGCAGTTCTTC.

Here the CDR3 reads CASSSSGVYEQYF. CDR3 in DNA: TGTGCCAGCAGCTCTAGCGGGGTCTACGAGCAGTACTTC. The chain links TRBV7-9 to TRBJ2-7; 9 bases map to TRBD2. Germline lookup yields CDR1 SEHNR and CDR2 FQNEAQ (reference sequence). The CDR3 loop spans 13 amino acids. V shed 4 bases and J 3 bases; nucleotides not matched to a gene: 1.

The chain has TRBV2 and TRBJ1-1; D not resolved. The CDR3 length is 12 residues. V was trimmed by 8 bases and J by 2 bases, leaving 9 bases between them. The germline CDR1 and CDR2 sequences are SNHLY and FYNNEI. CDR3 sequence: CASRTRNTEAFF. The CDR3 DNA reads TGTGCCAGCCGAACGAGAAACACTGAAGCTTTCTTT.

This chain connects TRBV2 to TRBJ1-2, with D unresolved. The germline CDR1 and CDR2 sequences are SNHLY and FYNNEI. The CDR3 extends over 13 amino acids. Trimming took off 8 bases at V and 5 bases at J, with 15 bases between the two ends. CDR3 sequence reads: CASFSGSLYGYTF. CDR3 nucleotide sequence: TGTGCCAGCTTCAGTGGCAGTTTATATGGCTACACCTTC.

Here the CDR3 reads CASSDEETQYF. The CDR3 DNA sequence: TGTGCCAGCAGTGACGAGGAGACCCAGTACTTC. The chain employs TRBV2 and TRBJ2-5, with unresolved D. Germline V gene lookup returns CDR1 SNHLY and CDR2 FYNNEI. The CDR3 runs 11 residues. Deletions cut 3 bases from V and 5 bases from J, with 4 bases between.

The chain is built from TRBV12-5 and TRBJ1-3; 9 bases are shared with TRBD1. CDR3 length: 18 amino acids. Per germline, CDR1 LGHNT and CDR2 FRNRAP. The V segment lost 2 bases and the J segment 2 bases; nucleotides outside the gene matches: 10. The CDR3 reads CASGLRTGDQGPGNTIYF. DNA of the CDR3: TGTGCTAGTGGTTTGAGGACAGGGGACCAGGGGCCTGGAAACACCATATATTTT. Using reference TRBV12-5 and TRBJ1-3 for the parts outside the CDR3, the full variable domain is DARVTQTPRHKVTEMGQEVTMRCQPILGHNTVFWYRQTMMQGLELLAYFRNRAPLDDSGMPKDRFSAEMPDATLATLKIQPSEPRDSAVYFCASGLRTGDQGPGNTIYFGEGSWLTVV.

The rearrangement joins TRBV29-1 to TRBJ2-5; 8 bases align to TRBD1. The CDR3 loop spans 15 amino acids. CDR1 and CDR2 (germline): SQVTM, ANQGSEA. V lost 3 bases to trimming and J lost 2 bases; unmatched junction nucleotides: 8. CDR3 amino acids: CSVDTGTGSQETQYF. In DNA, the CDR3 is TGCAGCGTTGATACGGGGACAGGTTCGCAAGAGACCCAGTACTTC.

This chain links TRBV7-9 with TRBJ1-1; unclear D gene. CDR3 length: 12 residues. The germline V gene has CDR1 SEHNR and CDR2 FQNEAQ (reference sequence). The V end was cut by 0 bases, the J end by 8 bases, with 7 bases between. CDR3 loop: CASSLAAEEAFF. In DNA, the CDR3 is TGTGCCAGCAGCTTAGCGGCGGAGGAAGCTTTCTTT.

V is TRBV4-2 and J is TRBJ1-1, with a weak D call TRBD1 (6 bases). Germline V gene data show CDR1 as LGHNA and CDR2 as YNFKEQ. This CDR3 region has 18 residues. The V gene lost 4 bases and the J gene lost 6 bases, with 27 bases spanning the gap. The CDR3 DNA sequence: TGTGCCAGCAGCCCAAACGGCAGACGGGGGGCCGCCCCCCCTGAAGCTTTCTTT. This codes for CASSPNGRRGAAPPEAFF.

The V call is TRBV11-3, the J call TRBJ2-2, with 7 bases matching TRBD1. V gave up 5 bases and J gave up 6 bases; unmatched junction bases: 9. Germline CDR1 SGHNT, CDR2 YENEEA. CDR3 length equals 15 residues. Here the CDR3 reads CASSIFGTGAGELFF. In DNA form, the CDR3 reads TGTGCCAGCAGCATATTTGGAACAGGGGCCGGGGAGCTGTTTTTT. Combining the CDR3 with reference TRBV11-3 and TRBJ2-2 gives the whole variable domain EAGVVQSPRYKIIEKKQPVAFWCNPISGHNTLYWYLQNLGQGPELLIRYENEEAVDDSQLPKDRFSAERLKGVDSTLKIQPAELGDSAVYLCASSIFGTGAGELFFGEGSRLTVL.

The chain joins TRBV9 to TRBJ2-7; the D gene is possibly TRBD1 (6 bases). CDR3 length: 14 amino acids. Germline CDR1 SGDLS, CDR2 YYNGEE. Between the trimmed V and J ends, which lost 7 bases and 1 base, there was a span of 15 bases. This CDR3 reads CASERGQGSYEQYF. The DNA for the CDR3 is TGTGCCAGCGAAAGAGGGCAGGGGTCCTACGAGCAGTACTTC.

The chain uses TRBV7-9 and TRBJ2-7, with D perhaps TRBD1 (8 bases). V lost 1 base, J lost 7 bases, and 17 bases lay in between. The V gene's germline CDR1 is SEHNR and CDR2 FQNEAQ (reference sequence). The CDR3 extends over 15 amino acids. DNA of the CDR3: TGTGCCAGCAGCTTAGGGACAGGGACTATCTGGGAGCAGTACTTC. Its protein product is CASSLGTGTIWEQYF.

The gene calls are TRBV21-1 and TRBJ1-5; the DNA was not compared with TRBD1, the D call given in the table. TRBV21-1 is a documented pseudogene. CDR3 length: 17 residues. The CDR3 is CASSKAWAWVGNQPQHF. CDR3 nucleotide sequence: TGTGCCAGCAGCAAAGCGTGGGCCTGGGTTGGCAATCAGCCCCAGCATTTT.

This sequence joins TRBV18 and TRBJ1-1; D not resolved. The CDR3 totals 13 residues. Trimming pared 4 bases from V and 1 base from J, leaving 7 bases between. CDR1 is KGHSH, CDR2 LQKENI, per germline. DNA of the CDR3: TGTGCCAGCTCACTCGACAAGAACACTGAAGCTTTCTTT. Encoded protein: CASSLDKNTEAFF.

DNA of the CDR3: TGTGCCAGCAGGGACAGGGGGTACTCTAGCACAGATACGCAGTATTTT. Protein product: CASRDRGYSSTDTQYF. The rearrangement links TRBV7-9 to TRBJ2-3, with 10 bases matching TRBD1. Germline V CDR1 and CDR2: SEHNR, FQNEAQ (reference sequence). V gave up 6 bases and J gave up 0 bases; unmatched junction bases: 6. The CDR3 is 16 amino acids. The variable domain in full, completed from reference TRBV7-9 and TRBJ2-3, reads DTGVSQNPRHKITKRGQNVTFRCDPISEHNRLYWYRQTLGQGPEFLTYFQNEAQLEKSRLLSDRFSAERPKGSFSTLEIQRTEQGDSAMYLCASRDRGYSSTDTQYFGPGTRLTVL.

V usage is TRBV11-2 and J usage is TRBJ1-2; a possible D gene is TRBD1 (6 bases). V lost 3 bases, J lost 2 bases, and 10 bases lay in between. CDR1 SGHAT and CDR2 FQNNGV come from the germline V gene. The CDR3 length is 14 residues. The CDR3 loop is CASSLAQGNYGYTF. DNA for the CDR3: TGTGCCAGCAGCTTGGCACAGGGCAACTATGGCTACACCTTC.